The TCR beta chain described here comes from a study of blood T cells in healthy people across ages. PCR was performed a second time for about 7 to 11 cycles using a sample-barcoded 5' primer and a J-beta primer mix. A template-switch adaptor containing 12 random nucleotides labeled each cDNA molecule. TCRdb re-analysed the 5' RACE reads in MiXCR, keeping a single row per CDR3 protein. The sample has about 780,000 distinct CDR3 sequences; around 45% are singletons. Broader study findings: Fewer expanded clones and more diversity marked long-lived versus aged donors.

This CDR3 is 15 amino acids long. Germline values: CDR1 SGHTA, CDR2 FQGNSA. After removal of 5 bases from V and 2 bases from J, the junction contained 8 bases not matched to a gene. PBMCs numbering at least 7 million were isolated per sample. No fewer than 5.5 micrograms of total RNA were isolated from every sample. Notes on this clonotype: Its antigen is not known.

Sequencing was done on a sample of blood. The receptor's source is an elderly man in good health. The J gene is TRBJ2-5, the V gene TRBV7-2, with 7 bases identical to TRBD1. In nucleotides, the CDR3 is TGTGCCAGCAGCGTGACAGGGCCGCCACAAGAGACCCAGTACTTC. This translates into CASSVTGPPQETQYF. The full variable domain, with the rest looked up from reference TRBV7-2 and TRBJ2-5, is GAGVSQSPSNKVTEKGKDVELRCDPISGHTALYWYRQSLGQGLEFLIYFQGNSAPDKSGLPSDRFSAERTGGSVSTLTIQRTQQEDSAVYLCASSVTGPPQETQYFGPGTRLLVL.